A selection of T cell receptor beta chains follows, all from one sample in a study of cytotoxic CD8 clonotypes in ibrutinib-treated CLL. Clones were read by immunoSEQ multiplex PCR, and TCRdb kept only the in-frame ones, dropping some. The sample consists of roughly 150,000 clones, roughly 80% of them appearing once. The sample consisted of PBMCs, taken after 24 months of ibrutinib treatment. Every receptor here comes from a human donor with chronic lymphocytic leukemia. The CDR3 runs from the conserved cysteine through the conserved F or W. Each record gives: J gene, clone size, D gene, V gene, CDR3 protein, CDR3 DNA. A D gene is named only where the DNA matches it firmly. Some rows mark clone size as missing; the rest say once, few, many or name a class of expanded clone.

>TRBJ2-7|.|TRBD2|TRBV28
CASSLLGTSGYEQYF
TGTGCCAGCAGTTTGTTAGGGACTAGCGGCTACGAGCAGTACTTC
>TRBJ2-7|.|.|TRBV6-6
CASSYDGGNEQYF
TGTGCCAGCAGTTATGATGGGGGCAACGAGCAGTACTTC
>TRBJ2-1|.|.|TRBV5-1
CASSGGSGYNEQFF
TGCGCCAGCAGCGGGGGATCAGGCTACAATGAGCAGTTCTTC
>TRBJ2-7|.|TRBD1|TRBV7-2
CASSLGGRGRAEQYF
TGTGCCAGCAGCTTAGGGGGCAGGGGGCGCGCCGAGCAGTACTTC
>TRBJ1-3|once|.|TRBV2
CASSEEAIGNTIYF
TGTGCCAGCAGTGAAGAGGCGATCGGAAACACCATATATTTT
>TRBJ1-1|.|.|TRBV11-2
CASSLSRNTEAFF
TGTGCCAGCAGCTTAAGTAGGAACACTGAAGCTTTCTTT
>TRBJ2-5|.|.|TRBV5-4
CASSRSTGGETQYF
TGTGCCAGCAGCCGGTCGACCGGGGGAGAGACCCAGTACTTC
>TRBJ1-5|once|.|TRBV6-5
CASRDGGNQPQHF
TGTGCCAGCAGAGACGGGGGCAATCAGCCCCAGCATTTT
>TRBJ1-3|once|.|TRBV7-3
CASSPNYSGNTIYF
TGTGCCAGCAGCCCGAACTACTCTGGAAACACCATATATTTT
>TRBJ2-7|.|.|TRBV11-2
CASTQDSLSYEQYF
TGTGCCAGCACCCAGGACAGTTTATCCTACGAGCAGTACTTC
>TRBJ2-7|.|TRBD1|TRBV6-6
CASSRQGGSYEQYF
TGTGCCAGCAGTCGACAGGGCGGTTCCTACGAGCAGTACTTC
>TRBJ1-5|.|.|TRBV5-1
CASSLGQPGALNQPQHF
TGCGCCAGCAGCTTGGGCCAGCCGGGGGCGCTCAATCAGCCCCAGCATTTT
>TRBJ2-2|.|TRBD1|TRBV5-1
CASRTGTVNTGELFF
TGCGCCAGCAGGACCGGGACAGTTAACACCGGGGAGCTGTTTTTT
>TRBJ2-7|.|.|TRBV7-9
CASSLGVYEQYF
TGTGCCAGCAGCTTAGGTGTTTACGAGCAGTACTTC
>TRBJ2-4|few|TRBD2|TRBV5-3
CARSLGSGGNIQYF
TGTGCCAGAAGCTTGGGTAGCGGGGGAAACATTCAGTACTTC
>TRBJ2-2|.|TRBD1|TRBV7-9
CASRFPGTGISGELFF
TGTGCCAGCAGGTTTCCCGGGACAGGGATTTCCGGGGAGCTGTTTTTT
>TRBJ1-1|.|.|TRBV28
CASSGPGSRAFF
TGTGCCAGCAGTGGCCCGGGGTCGAGGGCTTTCTTT
>TRBJ2-5|.|TRBD2|TRBV9
CASSVAAAGGYQETQYF
TGTGCCAGCAGCGTAGCGGCAGCGGGGGGCTACCAAGAGACCCAGTACTTC
>TRBJ1-1|.|.|TRBV7-2
CASSRLASNTEAFF
TGTGCCAGCAGCCGACTGGCGAGTAACACTGAAGCTTTCTTT
>TRBJ2-5|.|TRBD2|TRBV20-1
CSGGGAPQYF
TGCAGTGGCGGGGGGGCTCCCCAGTACTTC
>TRBJ1-5|few|TRBD1|TRBV30
CAWSPDRGPSQPQHF
TGTGCCTGGAGTCCCGACAGGGGCCCTAGTCAGCCCCAGCATTTT
>TRBJ1-5|once|.|TRBV19
CASSITGIGNQPQHF
TGTGCCAGTAGTATAACAGGGATCGGCAATCAGCCCCAGCATTTT
>TRBJ2-3|.|TRBD2|TRBV6-9
CASRGAGGTDTQYF
TGTGCGTCGCGGGGAGCGGGGGGCACAGATACGCAGTATTTT
>TRBJ1-3|.|.|TRBV11-2
CASGGMLNTIYF
TGTGCCAGCGGGGGGATGCTAAACACCATATATTTT
>TRBJ2-7|.|TRBD1|TRBV18
CASSPGQANYYEQYF
TGTGCCAGCTCCCCGGGACAGGCCAATTACTACGAGCAGTACTTC
>TRBJ2-1|.|TRBD2|TRBV29-1
CSVRERGPREQFF
TGCAGCGTTAGGGAGCGGGGGCCGAGAGAGCAGTTCTTC
>TRBJ1-3|.|.|TRBV7-3
CASSPGISGNTIYF
TGTGCCAGCAGCCCCGGGATCTCTGGAAACACCATATATTTT
>TRBJ2-1|.|TRBD2|TRBV9
CASSVATSGGDNEQFF
TGTGCCAGCAGCGTAGCGACTAGCGGAGGGGACAATGAGCAGTTCTTC
>TRBJ2-7|.|.|TRBV2
CASSDTYEQYF
TGTGCCAGCAGTGATACCTACGAGCAGTACTTC
>TRBJ2-3|.|TRBD1|TRBV7-9
CASSPGQGGDTQYF
TGTGCCAGCAGCCCTGGACAGGGAGGCGATACGCAGTATTTT
>TRBJ1-6|.|.|TRBV7-3
CASRMEGNSPLHF
TGTGCCAGCAGAATGGAGGGGAATTCACCCCTCCACTTT
>TRBJ2-5|.|.|TRBV5-1
CASSFGGGETQYF
TGCGCCAGCAGCTTTGGGGGCGGGGAGACCCAGTACTTC
>TRBJ2-1|.|.|TRBV19
CASSIRDGEIGQFF
TGTGCCAGTAGTATCCGGGACGGTGAAATTGGGCAGTTCTTC